These 18 T cell receptor beta chains came from one sample sequenced in a study of T cell changes during pregnancy in multiple sclerosis. Only in-frame clones appear in the TCRdb table, and some are missing; sequencing was by immunoSEQ multiplex PCR. The table includes around 69,000 clones, 85% to 95% detected once. The source was peripheral blood, collected in the third trimester of pregnancy. The receptors were gathered from a female donor in good health, enrolled as a control in a pregnancy study.

The chain employs TRBV7-3 and TRBJ2-7; 8 nucleotides match TRBD2. This CDR3 has 15 residues. V shed 1 base, J shed 4 bases, and the junction held 6 bases outside the gene matches. Germline CDR1 and CDR2: SGHTA and FQGTGA. The CDR3 coding sequence is TGTGCCAGCAGCTTAAATTCGGGAGGGAGTTACGAGCAGTACTTC. It codes for CASSLNSGGSYEQYF.

The gene calls are TRBV2 and TRBJ2-1; 8 positions agree with TRBD2. Germline V gives CDR1 SNHLY, CDR2 FYNNEI. Germline trimming cut 6 bases from V and 4 bases from J; bases unmatched to any gene: 8. The CDR3 has 15 amino acids. The CDR3 protein is CASRFRLAIYNEQFF. The CDR3 DNA is TGTGCCAGCAGATTTCGACTAGCGATATACAATGAGCAGTTCTTC.

The V and J genes are TRBV18 and TRBJ2-3, with a tentative D call TRBD1 (5 bases). The V end lost 3 bases, the J end lost 0 bases, and 10 bases lay between the germline ends. Germline V gene sequence: CDR1 KGHSH, CDR2 LQKENI. CDR3 length equals 15 residues. CDR3 nucleotide sequence: TGTGCCAGCTCACCCCCCGGACAAAGCACAGATACGCAGTATTTT. Protein sequence: CASSPPGQSTDTQYF. Full variable domain (remainder filled in from reference TRBV18 and TRBJ2-3): NAGVMQNPRHLVRRRGQEARLRCSPMKGHSHVYWYRQLPEEGLKFMVYLQKENIIDESGMPKERFSAEFPKEGPSILRIQQVVRGDSAAYFCASSPPGQSTDTQYFGPGTRLTVL.

The V and J genes are TRBV7-2 and TRBJ2-1; 9 nucleotides match TRBD2. Trimming took 3 bases from V and 6 from J; bases not matched to a gene: 6. CDR3 length: 15 amino acids. The germline gives CDR1 SGHTA, CDR2 FQGNSA. The chain's CDR3 is CASSFLAGSVNEQFF. As DNA, the CDR3 is TGTGCCAGCAGCTTTCTAGCGGGATCGGTCAATGAGCAGTTCTTC. Full variable domain (rest looked up from reference TRBV7-2 and TRBJ2-1): GAGVSQSPSNKVTEKGKDVELRCDPISGHTALYWYRQSLGQGLEFLIYFQGNSAPDKSGLPSDRFSAERTGGSVSTLTIQRTQQEDSAVYLCASSFLAGSVNEQFFGPGTRLTVL.

Notes on this clone: The germline gene is not matched at one end of the junction; a read error may be the cause. The genes are TRBV25-1 and TRBJ2-2; unclear D gene. Germline V CDR1 and CDR2: MGHDK, SYGVNS. This CDR3 contains 12 residues. As DNA, the CDR3 is TGTGCCAGCAGCGAATCGTACGGGGAGCTGTTTTTT. Its protein is CASSESYGELFF. Filled out from reference TRBV25-1 and TRBJ2-2, the complete variable domain reads EADIYQTPRYLVIGTGKKITLECSQTMGHDKMYWYQQDPGMELHLIHYSYGVNSTEKGDLSSESTVSRIRTEHFPLTLESARPSHTSQYLCASSESYGELFFGEGSRLTVL.

V and J are TRBV6-6 and TRBJ2-2, with D perhaps matching TRBD2 (6 bases). In germline, CDR1 is MNHNY, CDR2 SVGAGI (reference sequence). The CDR3 is 14 amino acids. V dropped 2 bases and J dropped 8 bases, with 12 bases sitting between them. CDR3 sequence reads: CASSYLLARGELFF. CDR3 coding DNA: TGTGCCAGCAGTTACCTACTAGCACGAGGGGAGCTGTTTTTT.

The chain combines TRBV2 with TRBJ2-7; 7 positions agree with TRBD1. Looked up from germline, CDR1 is SNHLY and CDR2 is FYNNEI. J lost 4 bases, V lost 7 bases, and 4 bases had no gene match. CDR3 size: 12 residues. CDR3 amino acids: CASKGARYEQYF. The CDR3 nucleotides are TGTGCCAGCAAGGGGGCGCGGTACGAGCAGTACTTC.

Only one count was recorded for this clone. This chain joins TRBV27 and TRBJ2-5; possibly TRBD1 for D (6 bases). The V and J ends lost 6 bases and 5 bases respectively, with 19 bases between them. CDR3 length: 15 amino acids. Germline V gene data show CDR1 as MNHEY and CDR2 as SMNVEV (reference sequence). The CDR3 DNA sequence: TGTGCCAGCAGACAGGGAACCGCGATGGGGGAGACCCAGTACTTC. Translated: CASRQGTAMGETQYF.

The chain joins TRBV11-1 to TRBJ2-1, with 14 bases lining up with TRBD2. Per germline, CDR1 SGHAT and CDR2 FQDESV (reference sequence). CDR3 length equals 15 residues. Germline trimming cut 5 bases from V and 10 bases from J; bases unmatched to any gene: 7. CDR3 nucleotides: TGTGCCAGCAGCCCGCGGACTAGCGGGAGGCAGGAGCAGTTCTTC. It yields the protein CASSPRTSGRQEQFF.

V and J are TRBV19 and TRBJ1-1; D is undetermined. V lost 1 base to trimming and J lost 0 bases, with 15 bases between them. Germline CDR1 is LNHDA and CDR2 is SQIVND (reference sequence). The CDR3 is 17 residues long. CDR3 sequence reads: CASSIGGRPHLNTEAFF. The CDR3 DNA reads TGTGCCAGTAGTATAGGTGGCAGGCCTCACCTGAACACTGAAGCTTTCTTT.

This clone was seen a few times. This chain uses TRBV5-1 with TRBJ1-6, with D unresolved. Germline V CDR1 and CDR2: SGHRS, YFSETQ. This CDR3 is built from 15 residues. Deletions cut 0 bases from V and 6 bases from J, with 10 bases between. CDR3 coding DNA: TGCGCCAGCAGCTTGGGCCCAGTCCGTAATTCACCCCTCCACTTT. Translating it yields CASSLGPVRNSPLHF.

The chain joins TRBV27 to TRBJ1-5; no clear D. Germline-derived CDR1 and CDR2 are MNHEY and SMNVEV (reference sequence). Trimming pared 0 bases from V and 7 bases from J, leaving 10 bases between. There are 14 residues in the CDR3. CDR3 amino acids: CASSLSHGGQPQHF. CDR3 nucleotides: TGTGCCAGCAGTTTATCACACGGAGGGCAGCCCCAGCATTTT.

The rearrangement joins TRBV7-3 to TRBJ2-3, with 7 bases that match TRBD2. CDR3 length equals 16 residues. V shed 2 bases and J 1 base; nucleotides not matched to a gene: 6. Germline CDR1 reads SGHTA; CDR2 reads FQGTGA. The DNA for the CDR3 is TGTGCCAGCAGCTTACGGGGGGAGGGCCGCACAGATACGCAGTATTTT. Its protein is CASSLRGEGRTDTQYF.

The chain recombines TRBV28 with TRBJ1-5; 7 bases align to TRBD1. J lost 1 base, V lost 2 bases, and 14 bases had no gene match. Germline CDR1 is MDHEN and CDR2 is SYDVKM. There are 19 residues in the CDR3. The CDR3 loop is CASSLPPWYGDRSNQPQHF. The CDR3 region has the DNA TGTGCCAGCAGTTTACCACCTTGGTATGGGGACAGAAGCAATCAGCCCCAGCATTTT.

The chain joins TRBV5-1 to TRBJ2-2; 12 positions agree with TRBD2. After removal of 4 bases from V and 3 bases from J, the junction contained 4 bases not matched to a gene. Germline V lookup: CDR1 SGHRS, CDR2 YFSETQ. The CDR3 has 16 residues. The CDR3 DNA follows: TGCGCCAGCAGCCCCCTAGCGGGAGGGGACACCGGGGAGCTGTTTTTT. This translates into CASSPLAGGDTGELFF.

The chain is built from TRBV18 and TRBJ2-6; 8 nucleotides agree with TRBD1. The length of the CDR3 is 18 residues. V trimming: 3 bases; J trimming: 0 bases; junction bases outside the gene matches: 7. CDR1 KGHSH and CDR2 LQKENI come from the germline V gene. CDR3 DNA: TGTGCCAGCTCACCCCTGACAGGGGACCTCTCTGGGGCCAACGTCCTGACTTTC. It translates to CASSPLTGDLSGANVLTF.

This chain connects TRBV11-2 to TRBJ1-1; no definite D call. The CDR3 is 14 amino acids. The ends were cut back, 2 bases at V and 1 base at J, with 8 bases in the middle. Germline CDR1 SGHAT, CDR2 FQNNGV. The CDR3 spells CASSLSQANTEAFF. CDR3 bases: TGTGCCAGCAGCTTAAGCCAGGCGAACACTGAAGCTTTCTTT.

In DNA, the CDR3 is TGTGCCAGCAGCGTGGGCAGGGGGAAGAAAAAGACCCAGTACTTC. Residues: CASSVGRGKKKTQYF. V gene TRBV5-8 combines with J gene TRBJ2-5; 7 nucleotides agree with TRBD1. The CDR3 extends over 15 amino acids. Trimming cost V 4 bases and J 6 bases; bases outside gene matches: 12. The germline CDR1 and CDR2 sequences are SGHTS and YDEGEE.